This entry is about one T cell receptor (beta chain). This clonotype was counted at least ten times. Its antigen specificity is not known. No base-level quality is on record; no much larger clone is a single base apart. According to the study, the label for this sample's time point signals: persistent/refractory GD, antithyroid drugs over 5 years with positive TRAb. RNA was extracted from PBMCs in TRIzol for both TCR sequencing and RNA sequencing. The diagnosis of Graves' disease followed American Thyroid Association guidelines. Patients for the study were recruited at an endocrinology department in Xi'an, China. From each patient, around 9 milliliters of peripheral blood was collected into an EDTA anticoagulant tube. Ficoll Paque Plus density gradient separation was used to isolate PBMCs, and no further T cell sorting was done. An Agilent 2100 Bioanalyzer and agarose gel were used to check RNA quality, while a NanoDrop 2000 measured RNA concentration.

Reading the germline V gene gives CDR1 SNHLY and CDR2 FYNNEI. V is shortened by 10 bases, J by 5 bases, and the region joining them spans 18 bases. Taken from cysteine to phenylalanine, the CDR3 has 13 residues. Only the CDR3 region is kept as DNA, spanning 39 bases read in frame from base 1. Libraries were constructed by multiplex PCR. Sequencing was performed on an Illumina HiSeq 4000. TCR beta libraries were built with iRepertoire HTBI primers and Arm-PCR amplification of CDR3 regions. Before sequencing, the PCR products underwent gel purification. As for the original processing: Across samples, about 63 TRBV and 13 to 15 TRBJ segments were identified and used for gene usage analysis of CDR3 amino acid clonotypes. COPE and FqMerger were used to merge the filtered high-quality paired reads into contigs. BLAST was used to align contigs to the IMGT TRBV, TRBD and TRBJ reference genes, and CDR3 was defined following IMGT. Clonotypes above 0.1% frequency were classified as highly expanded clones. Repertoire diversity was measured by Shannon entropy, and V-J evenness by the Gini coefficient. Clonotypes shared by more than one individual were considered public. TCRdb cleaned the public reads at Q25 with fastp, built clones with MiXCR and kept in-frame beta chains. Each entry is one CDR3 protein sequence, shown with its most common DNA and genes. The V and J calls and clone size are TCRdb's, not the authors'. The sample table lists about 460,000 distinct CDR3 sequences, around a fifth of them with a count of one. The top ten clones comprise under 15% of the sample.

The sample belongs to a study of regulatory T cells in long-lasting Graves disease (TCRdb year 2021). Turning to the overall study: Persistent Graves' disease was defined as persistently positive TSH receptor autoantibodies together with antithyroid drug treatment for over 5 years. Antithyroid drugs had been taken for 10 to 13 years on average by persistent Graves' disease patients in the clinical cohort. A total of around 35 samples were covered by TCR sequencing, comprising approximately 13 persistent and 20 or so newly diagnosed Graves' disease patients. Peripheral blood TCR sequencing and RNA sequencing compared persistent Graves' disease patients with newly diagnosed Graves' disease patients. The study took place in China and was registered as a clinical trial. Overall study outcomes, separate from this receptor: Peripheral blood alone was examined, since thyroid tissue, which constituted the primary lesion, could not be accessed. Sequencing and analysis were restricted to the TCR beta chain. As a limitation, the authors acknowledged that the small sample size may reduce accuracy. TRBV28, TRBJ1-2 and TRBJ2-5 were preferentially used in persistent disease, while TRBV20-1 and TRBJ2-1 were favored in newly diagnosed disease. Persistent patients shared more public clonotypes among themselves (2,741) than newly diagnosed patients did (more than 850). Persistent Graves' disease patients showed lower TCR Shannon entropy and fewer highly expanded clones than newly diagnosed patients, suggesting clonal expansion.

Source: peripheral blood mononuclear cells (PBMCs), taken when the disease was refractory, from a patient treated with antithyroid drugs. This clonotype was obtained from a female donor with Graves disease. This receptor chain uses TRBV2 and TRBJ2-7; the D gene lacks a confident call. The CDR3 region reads CATAAQTGNEQYF. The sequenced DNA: TGTGCCACCGCGGCCCAGACGGGTAACGAGCAGTACTTC. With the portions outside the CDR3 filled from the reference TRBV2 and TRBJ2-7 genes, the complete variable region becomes EPEVTQTPSHQVTQMGQEVILRCVPISNHLYFYWYRQILGQKVEFLVSFYNNEISEKSEIFDDQFSVERPDGSNFTLKIRSTKLEDSAMYFCATAAQTGNEQYFGPGTRLTVT.